This T cell receptor (beta chain) originates from a study of T cells in localized non-small cell lung cancer. With respect to this clone: Its antigen is not identified.

TCRdb keeps only in-frame clones here, not all; method: immunoSEQ multiplex PCR. This table has 52,000 or so clones, 75% to 90% appearing once. Study-wide results and limits: Measurement of T cell clonality placed uninvolved adjacent lung highest, above the level in tumor. Blood T cell density predicted longer survival; adjacent-lung clonality, shorter. Median detection of top 100 tumor clones in adjacent lung was over 45 clones. Heterogeneity remains possible, as sequencing covered one tumor region only.

This TCR was sampled from a male donor aged 60 or over with stage III squamous cell lung carcinoma. Specimen: peripheral blood, collected before any cancer treatment.

CDR3 nucleotide sequence: TGTGCCAGCTCACCACAGGAGGGCTCTGGGGCCAACGTCCTGACTTTC. It is translated as CASSPQEGSGANVLTF. The rearrangement uses TRBV18 and TRBJ2-6, with D perhaps TRBD2 (6 bases). V lost 1 base and J lost 0, with 7 bases in between. Germline V gene data show CDR1 as KGHSH and CDR2 as LQKENI. The CDR3 has 16 amino acids.